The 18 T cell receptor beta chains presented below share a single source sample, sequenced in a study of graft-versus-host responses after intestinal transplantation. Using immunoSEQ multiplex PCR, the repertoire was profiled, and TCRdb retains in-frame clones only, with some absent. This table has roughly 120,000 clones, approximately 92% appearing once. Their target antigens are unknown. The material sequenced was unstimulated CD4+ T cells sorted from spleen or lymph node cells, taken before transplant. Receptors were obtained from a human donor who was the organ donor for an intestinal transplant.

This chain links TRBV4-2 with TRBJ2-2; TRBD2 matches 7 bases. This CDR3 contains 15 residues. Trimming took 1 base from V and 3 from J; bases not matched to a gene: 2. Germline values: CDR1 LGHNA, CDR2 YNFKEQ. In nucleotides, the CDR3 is TGTGCCAGCAGCCAAGGACTAGCTGACACCGGGGAGCTGTTTTTT. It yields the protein CASSQGLADTGELFF.

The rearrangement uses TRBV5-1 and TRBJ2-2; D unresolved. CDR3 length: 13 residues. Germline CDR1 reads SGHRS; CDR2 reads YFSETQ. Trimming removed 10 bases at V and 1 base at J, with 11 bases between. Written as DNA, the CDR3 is TGCGCCGCCAGGACGGGGAACACCGGGGAGCTGTTTTTT. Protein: CAARTGNTGELFF.

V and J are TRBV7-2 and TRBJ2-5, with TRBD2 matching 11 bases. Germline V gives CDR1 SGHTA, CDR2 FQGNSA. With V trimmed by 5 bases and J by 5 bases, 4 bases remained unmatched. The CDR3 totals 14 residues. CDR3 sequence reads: CASSDGLAGETQYF. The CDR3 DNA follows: TGTGCCAGCAGCGACGGACTAGCGGGTGAGACCCAGTACTTC.

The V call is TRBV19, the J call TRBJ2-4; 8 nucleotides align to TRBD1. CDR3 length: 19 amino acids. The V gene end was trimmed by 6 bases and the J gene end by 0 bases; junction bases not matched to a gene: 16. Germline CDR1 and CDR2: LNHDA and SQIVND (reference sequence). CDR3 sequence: CASSRLEAGGVKAKNIQYF. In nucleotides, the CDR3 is TGTGCCAGTAGCCGGTTAGAGGCAGGGGGCGTGAAAGCCAAAAACATTCAGTACTTC.

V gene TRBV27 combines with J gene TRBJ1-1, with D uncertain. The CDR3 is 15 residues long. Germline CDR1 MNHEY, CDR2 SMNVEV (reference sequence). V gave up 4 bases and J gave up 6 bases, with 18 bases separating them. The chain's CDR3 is CASSSRASLRAEAFF. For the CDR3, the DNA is TGTGCCAGCAGTTCAAGGGCCAGCTTGCGGGCTGAAGCTTTCTTT.

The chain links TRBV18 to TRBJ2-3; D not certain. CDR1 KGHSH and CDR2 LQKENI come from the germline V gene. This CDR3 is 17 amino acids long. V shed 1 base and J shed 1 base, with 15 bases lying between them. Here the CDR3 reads CASSPQATWEGTDTQYF. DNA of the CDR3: TGTGCCAGCTCACCACAGGCAACATGGGAAGGCACAGATACGCAGTATTTT.

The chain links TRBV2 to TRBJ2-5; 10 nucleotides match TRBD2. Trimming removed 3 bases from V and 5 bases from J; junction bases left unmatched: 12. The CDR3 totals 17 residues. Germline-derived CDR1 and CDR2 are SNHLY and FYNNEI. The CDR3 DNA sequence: TGTGCCAGCAGTGACCCCCGGACTAGCGGTTCGGGGGAGACCCAGTACTTC. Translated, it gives CASSDPRTSGSGETQYF.

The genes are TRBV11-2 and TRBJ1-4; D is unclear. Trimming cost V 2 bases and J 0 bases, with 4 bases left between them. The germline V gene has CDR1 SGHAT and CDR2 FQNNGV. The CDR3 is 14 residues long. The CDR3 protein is CASSLFPTNEKLFF. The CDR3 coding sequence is TGTGCCAGCAGCTTATTTCCAACTAATGAAAAACTGTTTTTT.

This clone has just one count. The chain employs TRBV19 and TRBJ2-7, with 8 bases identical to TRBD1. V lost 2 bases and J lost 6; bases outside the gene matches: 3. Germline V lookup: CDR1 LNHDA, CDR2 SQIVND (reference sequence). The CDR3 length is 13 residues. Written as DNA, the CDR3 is TGTGCCAGTAGTATAACAGGGGGTGGCGAGCAGTACTTC. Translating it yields CASSITGGGEQYF.

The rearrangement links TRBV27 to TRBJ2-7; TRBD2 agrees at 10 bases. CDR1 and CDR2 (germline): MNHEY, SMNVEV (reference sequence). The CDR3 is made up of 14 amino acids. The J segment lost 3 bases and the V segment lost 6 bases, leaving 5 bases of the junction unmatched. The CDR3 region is CASRAGGWYYEQYF. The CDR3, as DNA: TGTGCCAGCAGAGCGGGAGGGTGGTACTACGAGCAGTACTTC.

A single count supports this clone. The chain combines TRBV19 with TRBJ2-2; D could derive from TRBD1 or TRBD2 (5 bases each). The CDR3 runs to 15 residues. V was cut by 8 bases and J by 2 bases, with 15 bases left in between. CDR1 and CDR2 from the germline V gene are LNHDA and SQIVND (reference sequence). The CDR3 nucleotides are TGTGCCAGTCGGGCCGGGACCGCAAACACCGGGGAGCTGTTTTTT. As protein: CASRAGTANTGELFF. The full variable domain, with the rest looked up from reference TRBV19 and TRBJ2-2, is DGGITQSPKYLFRKEGQNVTLSCEQNLNHDAMYWYRQDPGQGLRLIYYSQIVNDFQKGDIAEGYSVSREKKESFPLTVTSAQKNPTAFYLCASRAGTANTGELFFGEGSRLTVL.

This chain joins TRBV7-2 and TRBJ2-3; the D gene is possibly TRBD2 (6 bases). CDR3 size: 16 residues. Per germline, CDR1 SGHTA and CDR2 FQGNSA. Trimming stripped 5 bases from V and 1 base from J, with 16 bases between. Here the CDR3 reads CASSPPLGLRTDTQYF. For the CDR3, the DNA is TGTGCCAGCAGCCCGCCCCTGGGACTTCGCACAGATACGCAGTATTTT. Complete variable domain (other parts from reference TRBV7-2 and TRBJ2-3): GAGVSQSPSNKVTEKGKDVELRCDPISGHTALYWYRQSLGQGLEFLIYFQGNSAPDKSGLPSDRFSAERTGGSVSTLTIQRTQQEDSAVYLCASSPPLGLRTDTQYFGPGTRLTVL.

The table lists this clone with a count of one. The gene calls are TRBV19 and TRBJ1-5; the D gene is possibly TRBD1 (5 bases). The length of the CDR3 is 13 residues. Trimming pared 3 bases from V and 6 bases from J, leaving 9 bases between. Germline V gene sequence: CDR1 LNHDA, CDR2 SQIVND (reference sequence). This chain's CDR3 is CASSIEGSQPQHF. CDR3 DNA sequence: TGTGCCAGTAGTATCGAGGGGAGTCAGCCCCAGCATTTT.

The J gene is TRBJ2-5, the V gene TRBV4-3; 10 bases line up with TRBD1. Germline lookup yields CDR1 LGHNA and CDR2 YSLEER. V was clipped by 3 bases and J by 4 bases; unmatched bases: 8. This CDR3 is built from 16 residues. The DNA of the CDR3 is TGCGCCAGCAGCCATGTGAGGGACAGGGGATCAGAGACCCAGTACTTC. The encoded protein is CASSHVRDRGSETQYF.

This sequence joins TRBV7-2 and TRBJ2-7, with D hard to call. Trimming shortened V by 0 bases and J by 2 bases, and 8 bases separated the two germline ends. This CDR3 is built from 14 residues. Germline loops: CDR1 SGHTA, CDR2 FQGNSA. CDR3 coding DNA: TGTGCCAGCAGCTTAGCTTCTGGGGCCTACGAGCAGTACTTC. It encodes CASSLASGAYEQYF.

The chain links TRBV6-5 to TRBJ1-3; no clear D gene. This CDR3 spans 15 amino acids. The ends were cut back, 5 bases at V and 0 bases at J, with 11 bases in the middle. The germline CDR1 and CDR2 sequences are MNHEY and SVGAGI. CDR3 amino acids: CASSRTVNSGNTIYF. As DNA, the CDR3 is TGTGCCAGCAGTAGGACGGTAAACTCTGGAAACACCATATATTTT.

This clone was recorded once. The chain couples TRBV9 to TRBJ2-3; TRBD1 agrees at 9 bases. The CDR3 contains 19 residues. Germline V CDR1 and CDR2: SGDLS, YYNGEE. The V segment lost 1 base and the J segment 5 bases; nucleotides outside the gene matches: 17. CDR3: CASSVRMGRTGENEDTQYF. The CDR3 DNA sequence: TGTGCCAGCAGCGTAAGGATGGGTCGGACAGGGGAAAACGAAGATACGCAGTATTTT. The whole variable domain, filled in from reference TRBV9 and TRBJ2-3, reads DSGVTQTPKHLITATGQRVTLRCSPRSGDLSVYWYQQSLDQGLQFLIQYYNGEERAKGNILERFSAQQFPDLHSELNLSSLELGDSALYFCASSVRMGRTGENEDTQYFGPGTRLTVL.

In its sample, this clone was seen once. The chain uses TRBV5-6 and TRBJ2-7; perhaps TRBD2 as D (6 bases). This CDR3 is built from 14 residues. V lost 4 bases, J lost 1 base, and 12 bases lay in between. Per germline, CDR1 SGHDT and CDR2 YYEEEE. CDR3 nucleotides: TGTGCCAGCAGCCTTCTGGGACTGTCCTACGAGCAGTACTTC. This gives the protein CASSLLGLSYEQYF.